The 17 T cell receptor beta chains below come from one sample, sequenced in a study of T cell repertoires in cytomegalovirus infection. Their specific antigens are unknown. TCRdb re-called the reads with MiXCR, one entry per CDR3 protein. Of 380,000 or so distinct CDR3 sequences in the sample, roughly 36% were seen once. The input for sequencing was cultured PBMCs, taken from culture after CMV antigen stimulation. The receptors here all came from a human donor in good health (CMV status not recorded). Some clones in this sample may be carry-over from other donors' samples.

Comments on this clonotype: This could be a read error, since a much larger clone is one nucleotide away. The chain links TRBV4-1 to TRBJ2-1, with 10 bases identical to TRBD2. V lost 1 base, J lost 4 bases, and 10 bases stayed unmatched. CDR1 MGHRA and CDR2 YSYEKL come from the germline V gene. This CDR3 has 18 residues. The CDR3 nucleotides are TGCGCCAGCAGCCAAGTAGGTATGGGACTAGCGTCTTACAATGAGCAGTTCTTC. This sequence encodes CASSQVGMGLASYNEQFF.

The V and J genes are TRBV10-3 and TRBJ2-3; a weak D match, TRBD2 (5 bases). With 2 bases removed from V and 4 bases from J, the gap between germline ends came to 13 bases. Germline V gene sequence: CDR1 ENHRY, CDR2 SYGVKD. There are 15 residues in the CDR3. The CDR3 nucleotides are TGTGCCATCAGTGAGGGGGTAGCGCTACCAGATACGCAGTATTTT. Translation: CAISEGVALPDTQYF.

This clonotype was detected ten times or more. This chain uses TRBV7-2 with TRBJ2-2, with 15 bases lining up with TRBD2. V gave up 1 base and J gave up 2 bases; unmatched junction bases: 2. The germline V gene encodes CDR1 SGHTA and CDR2 FQGNSA. This CDR3 region has 18 residues. The CDR3 DNA reads as TGTGCCAGCAGCTTAGGGACTAGCGGGAGGGCCAACACCGGGGAGCTGTTTTTT. Translation gives CASSLGTSGRANTGELFF.

This chain links TRBV12-3 or TRBV12-4 with TRBJ2-6; the match to TRBD2 covers 11 bases. With 8 bases clipped from V and 0 bases from J, the junction kept 6 bases outside the gene matches. The CDR3 is made up of 17 amino acids. CDR3 sequence: CASSPTSGVSGANVLTF. In DNA form, the CDR3 reads TGTGCCAGCTCCCCGACTAGCGGGGTCTCTGGGGCCAACGTCCTGACTTTC.

This clonotype has only a few counts. Here the CDR3 DNA reads TGTGCCAGCAGTGGGACACTCCTAACCTACGAGCAGTACTTC. Protein product: CASSGTLLTYEQYF. The rearrangement uses TRBV12-3 or TRBV12-4 and TRBJ2-7, with D possibly TRBD1 on 6 matching bases. The germline V and J ends were trimmed by 5 bases and 2 bases, with 13 bases remaining between them. The CDR3 extends over 14 amino acids.

This clonotype was observed a handful of times. The V gene is TRBV7-2, the J gene TRBJ2-1; no reliable D call. The CDR3 has 13 amino acids. V gave up 6 bases and J gave up 6 bases, with 12 bases separating them. Germline V gives CDR1 SGHTA, CDR2 FQGNSA. The CDR3 sequence: CASRERQRNEQFF. DNA of the CDR3: TGTGCCAGCAGGGAGAGGCAGCGCAATGAGCAGTTCTTC.

There are a few counts of this clonotype. The V and J genes are TRBV29-1 and TRBJ2-3; TRBD2 might be the D (6 bases). The CDR3 covers 21 residues. CDR1 and CDR2 from the germline V gene are SQVTM and ANQGSEA. The ends were cut back, 2 bases at V and 2 bases at J, with 32 bases in the middle. The DNA of the CDR3 is TGCAGCGTTGAAAGACTAGTTTTGGGGGTATTTCCTTTTGAAAACACAGATACGCAGTATTTT. Amino acids: CSVERLVLGVFPFENTDTQYF.

V and J are TRBV7-8 and TRBJ1-1; 9 bases are a match to TRBD1. Germline V lookup: CDR1 SGHVS, CDR2 FQNEAQ. This CDR3 contains 16 residues. With 3 bases clipped from V and 4 bases from J, the junction kept 9 bases outside the gene matches. This CDR3 reads CASSLVNRGLSTEAFF. The DNA of the CDR3 is TGTGCCAGCAGCTTGGTGAACAGGGGGCTGAGCACTGAAGCTTTCTTT. The full variable domain, in which reference TRBV7-8 and TRBJ1-1 provide the parts outside the CDR3, is GAGVSQSPRYKVAKRGQDVALRCDPISGHVSLFWYQQALGQGPEFLTYFQNEAQLDKSGLPSDRFFAERPEGSVSTLKIQRTQQEDSAVYLCASSLVNRGLSTEAFFGQGTRLTVV.

The chain links TRBV12-3 or TRBV12-4 to TRBJ1-1; no definite D call. The CDR3 extends over 11 amino acids. V gave up 1 base and J gave up 11 bases, with 8 bases separating them. CDR3 sequence (DNA): TGTGCCAGCAGTTTAGGGTTGTGGGCTTTCTTT. Translated: CASSLGLWAFF.

In its sample, this clonotype was seen a few times. The V and J genes are TRBV6-5 and TRBJ1-1; 7 bases align to TRBD1. The CDR3 has 13 residues. With 6 bases clipped from V and 1 base from J, the junction kept 2 bases outside the gene matches. Germline CDR1 is MNHEY and CDR2 is SVGAGI. The CDR3: CASRGTANTEAFF. The CDR3, as DNA: TGTGCCAGCAGGGGGACAGCGAACACTGAAGCTTTCTTT.

There are a few counts of this clonotype. The genes are TRBV20-1 and TRBJ2-7, with 13 positions matching TRBD2. The CDR3 totals 16 residues. V lost 4 bases, J lost 2 bases, and 8 bases stayed unmatched. Germline V lookup: CDR1 DFQATT, CDR2 SNEGSKA (reference sequence). The CDR3 region has the DNA TGCAGTGCTACGGTACCTGGGACTAGCGGGACCTACGAGCAGTACTTC. This encodes CSATVPGTSGTYEQYF.

This clonotype was detected only a few times. The chain carries TRBV29-1 and TRBJ1-3, with a possible D match to TRBD1 (5 bases). V was clipped by 3 bases and J by 4 bases, with 16 bases between them. The CDR3 sequence is 15 residues long. The germline V gene encodes CDR1 SQVTM and CDR2 ANQGSEA. This CDR3 is CSVEGVGRGGNTIYF. In nucleotides, the CDR3 is TGCAGCGTTGAGGGCGTGGGAAGGGGCGGAAACACCATATATTTT.

Note on this clonotype: A much more abundant neighbour one base away suggests this may be a read error. V gene TRBV7-2 combines with J gene TRBJ2-1; D possibly uses TRBD1 or TRBD2 (5 bases each). The V gene's germline CDR1 is SGHTA and CDR2 FQGNSA. CDR3 size: 13 residues. The CDR3 is CVSSRPGPGQQFF. The DNA of the CDR3 is TGTGTCAGCAGCCGCCCAGGTCCGGGACAGCAGTTCTTC.

DNA of the CDR3: TGCGCCAGCAGCCAACCGTTAGCGGGAGGGACAGATACGCAGTATTTT. It codes for CASSQPLAGGTDTQYF. The chain carries TRBV4-1 and TRBJ2-3; 11 bases are shared with TRBD2. Per the germline V gene, CDR1 is MGHRA and CDR2 is YSYEKL. With 2 bases clipped from V and 3 bases from J, the junction kept 4 bases outside the gene matches. This CDR3 has 16 amino acids.

J is TRBJ1-1 and V is TRBV11-2, with TRBD1 matching over 10 bases. V shed 5 bases and J 5 bases; nucleotides not matched to a gene: 8. The CDR3 is made up of 15 amino acids. Germline V gives CDR1 SGHAT, CDR2 FQNNGV. CDR3 DNA sequence: TGTGCCAGCAGCGCCTGGACAGGGGGGAGTACTGAAGCTTTCTTT. As protein: CASSAWTGGSTEAFF.

This clonotype was seen ten or more times. The genes are TRBV7-2 and TRBJ2-1; a weak D match, TRBD2 (6 bases). The germline V gene has CDR1 SGHTA and CDR2 FQGNSA. This CDR3 spans 16 amino acids. Deletions cut 7 bases from V and 0 bases from J, with 16 bases between. The CDR3 is CASTQTGGSSYNEQFF. CDR3 coding DNA: TGTGCCAGCACACAGACCGGGGGAAGCTCCTACAATGAGCAGTTCTTC.

CDR3 coding DNA: TGTGCCAGCAGCGCCCTGACAGGGGGCTACGAGCAGTACTTC. As protein: CASSALTGGYEQYF. J is TRBJ2-7 and V is TRBV7-2; 9 positions agree with TRBD1. CDR1 and CDR2 from the germline V gene are SGHTA and FQGNSA. The CDR3 runs to 14 residues. With V trimmed by 5 bases and J by 3 bases, 5 bases remained unmatched. The whole variable domain, remainder taken from reference TRBV7-2 and TRBJ2-7, is GAGVSQSPSNKVTEKGKDVELRCDPISGHTALYWYRQSLGQGLEFLIYFQGNSAPDKSGLPSDRFSAERTGGSVSTLTIQRTQQEDSAVYLCASSALTGGYEQYFGPGTRLTVT.